The 7 T cell receptor beta chains below were found in one sample sequenced in a study of OX40 agonist ivuxolimab in advanced cancers. Clones were read by immunoSEQ multiplex PCR, and TCRdb kept only the in-frame ones, dropping some. Among about 140,000 clones, 90% were seen once, and the ten largest hold 0.85% to 1.4%. Sequences were derived from CD4+ or CD8+ T cells sorted from blood, sampled in a trial of the OX40 agonist ivuxolimab. The source is an adult with an advanced solid tumor such as melanoma, head and neck, liver or kidney cancer.

This clone was seen a single time. The rearrangement joins TRBV15 to TRBJ2-2; D may be TRBD2 (5 bases). There are 13 residues in the CDR3. CDR1 and CDR2 (germline): LNHNV, YYDKDF (reference sequence). Trimming took off 4 bases at V and 6 bases at J, with 9 bases between the two ends. As DNA, the CDR3 is TGTGCCACCAGCACTACGGGATCCGGGGAGCTGTTTTTT. Encoded protein: CATSTTGSGELFF.

J is TRBJ2-2 and V is TRBV6-5, with D uncertain. The CDR3 is 14 residues long. CDR1 and CDR2 from the germline V gene are MNHEY and SVGAGI. The germline V and J ends were trimmed by 2 bases and 4 bases, with 8 bases remaining between them. CDR3 residues: CASSYEVSTGELFF. In nucleotides, the CDR3 is TGTGCCAGCAGTTACGAAGTCAGCACCGGGGAGCTGTTTTTT.

The rearrangement joins TRBV28 to TRBJ1-2; possibly TRBD1 for D (6 bases). This CDR3 contains 14 residues. The germline V gene has CDR1 MDHEN and CDR2 SYDVKM. The V gene lost 7 bases and the J gene lost 4 bases, with 16 bases spanning the gap. The CDR3 sequence: CASTLDSGTYGYTF. DNA for the CDR3: TGTGCCAGCACCCTGGACAGCGGTACCTATGGCTACACCTTC.

The chain couples TRBV6-5 to TRBJ2-7, with TRBD1 matching over 9 bases. The V gene's germline CDR1 is MNHEY and CDR2 SVGAGI. CDR3 size: 14 residues. Trimming cost V 5 bases and J 6 bases; bases outside gene matches: 8. The DNA for the CDR3 is TGTGCCAGCAGTCCAGGACAGGGGATTGGCGAGCAGTACTTC. Its translation is CASSPGQGIGEQYF.

V gene TRBV4-3 combines with J gene TRBJ1-4; no firm D call. Trimming left V 0 bases short and J 5 bases short, with 10 bases between. Germline V gives CDR1 LGHNA, CDR2 YSLEER. CDR3 length: 15 amino acids. CDR3 sequence reads: CASSQDNYGNEKLFF. Written as DNA, the CDR3 is TGCGCCAGCAGCCAAGATAACTATGGGAATGAAAAACTGTTTTTT.

V gene TRBV9 combines with J gene TRBJ2-7; D call uncertain. CDR1 and CDR2 (germline): SGDLS, YYNGEE. V lost 0 bases and J lost 1, with 5 bases in between. This CDR3 spans 13 amino acids. CDR3 protein: CASSVAGSYEQYF. CDR3 coding DNA: TGTGCCAGCAGCGTAGCGGGTTCCTACGAGCAGTACTTC.

This chain uses TRBV7-2 with TRBJ1-1; a weak D match, TRBD1 (6 bases). V was cut by 2 bases and J by 7 bases, with 20 bases left in between. Germline loops: CDR1 SGHTA, CDR2 FQGNSA. The CDR3 runs to 16 residues. CDR3 protein: CASSLSHRVPSGEAFF. The CDR3, as DNA: TGTGCCAGCAGCTTATCACACAGGGTGCCCAGTGGTGAAGCTTTCTTT.